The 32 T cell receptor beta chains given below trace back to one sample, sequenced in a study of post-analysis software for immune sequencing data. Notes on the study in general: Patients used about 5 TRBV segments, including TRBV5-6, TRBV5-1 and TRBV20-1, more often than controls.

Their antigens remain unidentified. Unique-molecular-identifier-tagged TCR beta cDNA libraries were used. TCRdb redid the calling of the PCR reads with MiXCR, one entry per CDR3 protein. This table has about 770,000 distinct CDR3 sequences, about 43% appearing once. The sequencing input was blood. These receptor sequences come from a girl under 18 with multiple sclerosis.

As DNA, the CDR3 is TGCAGTGCTAGGAGGGGCCCAGGAGAGACCCAGTACTTC. Encoded protein: CSARRGPGETQYF. The J gene is TRBJ2-5, the V gene TRBV20-1, with D perhaps assigned TRBD1 or TRBD2 (5 bases each). The germline V and J ends were trimmed by 3 bases and 4 bases, with 12 bases remaining between them. This CDR3 is built from 13 residues. Germline CDR1 and CDR2: DFQATT and SNEGSKA (reference sequence).

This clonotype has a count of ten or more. The CDR3 region is CSVVGTSGYEQYF. Here the CDR3 DNA reads TGCAGCGTTGTAGGGACTAGCGGATACGAGCAGTACTTC. The rearrangement uses TRBV29-1 and TRBJ2-7; 11 bases match TRBD2. The CDR3 covers 13 residues. V lost 4 bases to trimming and J lost 4 bases; unmatched junction nucleotides: 3. Germline CDR1 SQVTM, CDR2 ANQGSEA.

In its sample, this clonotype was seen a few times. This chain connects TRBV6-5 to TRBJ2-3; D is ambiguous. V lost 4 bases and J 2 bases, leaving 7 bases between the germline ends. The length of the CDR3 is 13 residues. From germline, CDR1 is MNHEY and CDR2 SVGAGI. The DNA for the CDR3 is TGTGCCAGCAGTTCCTCCTTCACAGATACGCAGTATTTT. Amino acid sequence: CASSSSFTDTQYF.

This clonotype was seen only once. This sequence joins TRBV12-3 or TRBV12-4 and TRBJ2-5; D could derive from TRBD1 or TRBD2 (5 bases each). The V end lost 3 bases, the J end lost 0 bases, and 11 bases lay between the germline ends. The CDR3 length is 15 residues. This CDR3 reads CASSFLWGYQETQYF. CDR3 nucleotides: TGTGCCAGCAGTTTTTTGTGGGGGTACCAAGAGACCCAGTACTTC.

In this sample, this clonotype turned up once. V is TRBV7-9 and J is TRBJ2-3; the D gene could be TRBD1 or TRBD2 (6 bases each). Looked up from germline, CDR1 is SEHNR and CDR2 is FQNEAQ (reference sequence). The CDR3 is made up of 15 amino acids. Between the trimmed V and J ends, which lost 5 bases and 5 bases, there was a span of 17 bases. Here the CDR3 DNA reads TGTGCCAGCAGCCAAGGGGGGAGTGGAGAAGATACGCAGTATTTT. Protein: CASSQGGSGEDTQYF.

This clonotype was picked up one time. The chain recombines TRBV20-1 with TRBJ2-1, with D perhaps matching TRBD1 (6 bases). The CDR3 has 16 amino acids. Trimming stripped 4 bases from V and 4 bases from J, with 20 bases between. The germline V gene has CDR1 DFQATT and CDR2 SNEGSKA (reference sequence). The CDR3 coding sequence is TGCAGTGCTACCCGTGAAATGAGACAGGTGTACAATGAGCAGTTCTTC. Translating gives CSATREMRQVYNEQFF.

The CDR3 DNA sequence: TGTGCCACCAGTGATCCTGATGAAGGGAGTGCGTACGAGCAGTACTTC. This gives the protein CATSDPDEGSAYEQYF. The V call is TRBV24-1, the J call TRBJ2-5; a possible D gene is TRBD2 (5 bases). The end of the DNA fits TRBJ2-7 better, so the J call may be wrong. Germline V gene data show CDR1 as KGHDR and CDR2 as SFDVKD. There are 16 residues in the CDR3.

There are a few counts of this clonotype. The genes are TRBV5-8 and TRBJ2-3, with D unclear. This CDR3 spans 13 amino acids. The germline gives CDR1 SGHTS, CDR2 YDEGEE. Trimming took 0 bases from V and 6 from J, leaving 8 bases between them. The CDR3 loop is CASSLGSRDTQYF. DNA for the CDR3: TGTGCCAGCAGCTTGGGGTCCCGGGATACGCAGTATTTT.

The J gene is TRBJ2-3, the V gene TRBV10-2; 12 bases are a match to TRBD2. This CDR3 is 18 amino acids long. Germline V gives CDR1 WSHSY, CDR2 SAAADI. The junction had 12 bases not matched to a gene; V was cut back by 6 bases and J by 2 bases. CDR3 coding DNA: TGCGCCAGCAGCGTCCTCGTGACTAGCGGGAGCCTCACAGATACGCAGTATTTT. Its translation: CASSVLVTSGSLTDTQYF.

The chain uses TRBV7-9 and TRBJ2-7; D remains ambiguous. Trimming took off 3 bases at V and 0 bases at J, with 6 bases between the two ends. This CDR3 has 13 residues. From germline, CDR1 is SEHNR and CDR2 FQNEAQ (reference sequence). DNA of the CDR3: TGTGCCAGCAGCTTTTCAATCTCCTACGAGCAGTACTTC. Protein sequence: CASSFSISYEQYF.

The CDR3: CASSQGRDAYNEQFF. The CDR3 DNA is TGCGCCAGCAGCCAAGGGAGGGACGCCTACAATGAGCAGTTCTTC. The genes are TRBV4-1 and TRBJ2-1; possible D gene TRBD2, 6 bases. V was cut by 1 base and J by 2 bases, with 9 bases left in between. The CDR3 runs to 15 residues. Germline V gives CDR1 MGHRA, CDR2 YSYEKL.

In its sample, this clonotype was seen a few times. CDR3 sequence reads: CAISGSTGSQETQYF. DNA for the CDR3: TGTGCCATCAGTGGGTCGACAGGATCCCAAGAGACCCAGTACTTC. The rearrangement links TRBV10-3 to TRBJ2-5, with a weak D call TRBD1 (6 bases). The V gene lost 4 bases and the J gene lost 1 base, with 13 bases spanning the gap. This CDR3 spans 15 amino acids. Germline V gene data show CDR1 as ENHRY and CDR2 as SYGVKD.

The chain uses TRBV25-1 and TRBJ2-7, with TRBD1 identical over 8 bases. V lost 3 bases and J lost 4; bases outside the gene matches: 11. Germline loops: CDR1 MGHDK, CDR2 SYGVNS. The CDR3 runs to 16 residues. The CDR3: CASSDLDRGPPYEQYF. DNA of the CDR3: TGTGCCAGCAGTGACTTAGACAGGGGTCCCCCTTACGAGCAGTACTTC.

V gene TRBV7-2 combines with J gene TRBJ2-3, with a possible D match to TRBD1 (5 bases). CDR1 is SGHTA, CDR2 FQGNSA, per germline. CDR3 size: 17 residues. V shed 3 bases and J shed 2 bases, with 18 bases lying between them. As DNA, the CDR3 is TGTGCCAGCAGCTTGCGGCCCACTGGGGCGCTCACAGATACGCAGTATTTT. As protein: CASSLRPTGALTDTQYF. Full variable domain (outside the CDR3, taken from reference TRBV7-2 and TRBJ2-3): GAGVSQSPSNKVTEKGKDVELRCDPISGHTALYWYRQSLGQGLEFLIYFQGNSAPDKSGLPSDRFSAERTGGSVSTLTIQRTQQEDSAVYLCASSLRPTGALTDTQYFGPGTRLTVL.

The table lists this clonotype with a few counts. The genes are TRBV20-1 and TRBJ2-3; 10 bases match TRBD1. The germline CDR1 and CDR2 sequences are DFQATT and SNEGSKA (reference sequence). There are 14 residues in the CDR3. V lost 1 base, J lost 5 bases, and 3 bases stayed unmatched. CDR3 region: CSARVGQGVDTQYF. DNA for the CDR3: TGCAGTGCTAGAGTTGGACAGGGGGTAGATACGCAGTATTTT.

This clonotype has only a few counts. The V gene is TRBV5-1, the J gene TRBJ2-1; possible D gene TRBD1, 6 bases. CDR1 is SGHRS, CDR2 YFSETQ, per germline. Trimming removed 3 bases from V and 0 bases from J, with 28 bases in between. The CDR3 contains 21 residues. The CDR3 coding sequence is TGCGCCAGCAGCTCCAGAGGGTTCGGGACAAGGACCCCAAGCTCCTACAATGAGCAGTTCTTC. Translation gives CASSSRGFGTRTPSSYNEQFF.

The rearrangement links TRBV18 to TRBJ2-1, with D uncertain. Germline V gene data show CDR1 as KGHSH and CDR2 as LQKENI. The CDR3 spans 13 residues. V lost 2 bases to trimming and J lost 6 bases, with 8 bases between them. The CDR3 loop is CASSPEIFNEQFF. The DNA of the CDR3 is TGTGCCAGCTCACCAGAGATCTTCAATGAGCAGTTCTTC.

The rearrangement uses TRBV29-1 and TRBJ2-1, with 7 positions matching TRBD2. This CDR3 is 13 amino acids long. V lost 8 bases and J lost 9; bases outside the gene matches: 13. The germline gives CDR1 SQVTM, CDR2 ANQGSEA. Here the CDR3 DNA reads TGCAGCACCTTTCTAGCGGAGGGGAGTGAGCAGTTCTTC. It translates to CSTFLAEGSEQFF.

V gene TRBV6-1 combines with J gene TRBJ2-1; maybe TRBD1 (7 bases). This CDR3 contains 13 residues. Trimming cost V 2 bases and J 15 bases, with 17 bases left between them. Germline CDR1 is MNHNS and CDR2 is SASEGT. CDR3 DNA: TGTGCCAGCAGTGAATTCGGTCAGGGGGGTATGTTCTTC. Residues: CASSEFGQGGMFF.

The CDR3 protein is CASSEALRDRAFITDTQYF. The CDR3 nucleotides are TGTGCCAGCAGTGAAGCGCTTCGGGACAGGGCCTTCATCACAGATACGCAGTATTTT. The chain has TRBV6-1 and TRBJ2-3, with TRBD1 matching 9 bases. CDR1 and CDR2 (germline): MNHNS, SASEGT. V trimming: 0 bases; J trimming: 2 bases; junction bases outside the gene matches: 12. The CDR3 is made up of 19 amino acids.

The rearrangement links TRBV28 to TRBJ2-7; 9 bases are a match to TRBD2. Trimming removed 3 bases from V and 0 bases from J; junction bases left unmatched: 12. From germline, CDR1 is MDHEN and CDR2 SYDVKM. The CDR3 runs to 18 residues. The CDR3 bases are TGTGCCAGCAGTTTTAAGGCTAGCGGGAACCTTAACTCCTACGAGCAGTACTTC. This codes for CASSFKASGNLNSYEQYF.

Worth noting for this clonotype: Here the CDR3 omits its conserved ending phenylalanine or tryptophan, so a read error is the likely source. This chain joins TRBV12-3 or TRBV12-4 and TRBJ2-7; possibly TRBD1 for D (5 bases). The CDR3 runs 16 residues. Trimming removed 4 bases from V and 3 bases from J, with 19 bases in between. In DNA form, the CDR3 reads TGTGCCAGCAGTTCCCAAGACAGAAAAAACTTCTACGAGCAGTACTCC. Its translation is CASSSQDRKNFYEQYS.

The CDR3 sequence: CSAKGGLAGVRNTQYF. Here the CDR3 DNA reads TGCAGTGCTAAGGGAGGACTAGCGGGAGTTCGAAATACGCAGTATTTT. V usage is TRBV20-1 and J usage is TRBJ2-3; 13 nucleotides agree with TRBD2. Germline V gene data show CDR1 as DFQATT and CDR2 as SNEGSKA (reference sequence). V trimming: 4 bases; J trimming: 7 bases; junction bases outside the gene matches: 11. The CDR3 is made up of 16 amino acids.

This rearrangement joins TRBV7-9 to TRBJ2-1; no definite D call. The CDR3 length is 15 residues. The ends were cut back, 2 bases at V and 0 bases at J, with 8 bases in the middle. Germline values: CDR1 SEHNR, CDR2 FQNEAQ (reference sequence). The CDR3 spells CASSLQRSSYNEQFF. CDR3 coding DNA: TGTGCCAGCAGCTTACAGCGAAGCTCCTACAATGAGCAGTTCTTC.

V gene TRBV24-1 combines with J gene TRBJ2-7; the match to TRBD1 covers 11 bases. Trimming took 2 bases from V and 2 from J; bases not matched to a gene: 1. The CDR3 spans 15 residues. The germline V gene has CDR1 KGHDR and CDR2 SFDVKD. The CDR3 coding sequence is TGTGCCACCAGTGATTCGGGACAGGGGGCCTACGAGCAGTACTTC. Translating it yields CATSDSGQGAYEQYF.

DNA of the CDR3: TGTGCCAGCAGTGAGTGGGACCGGGGAAACTATGGCTACACCTTC. The encoded protein is CASSEWDRGNYGYTF. The chain couples TRBV25-1 to TRBJ1-2; weak D call: TRBD1 (5 bases). CDR3 length equals 15 residues. Trimming stripped 3 bases from V and 2 bases from J, with 13 bases between. Germline loops: CDR1 MGHDK, CDR2 SYGVNS.

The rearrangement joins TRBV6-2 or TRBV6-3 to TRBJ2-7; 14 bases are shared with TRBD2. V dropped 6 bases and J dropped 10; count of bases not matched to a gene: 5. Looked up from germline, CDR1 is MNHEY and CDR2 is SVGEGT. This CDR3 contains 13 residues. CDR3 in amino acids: CASSGTSGGAQYF. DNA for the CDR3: TGTGCCAGCAGCGGGACTAGCGGGGGCGCCCAGTACTTC.

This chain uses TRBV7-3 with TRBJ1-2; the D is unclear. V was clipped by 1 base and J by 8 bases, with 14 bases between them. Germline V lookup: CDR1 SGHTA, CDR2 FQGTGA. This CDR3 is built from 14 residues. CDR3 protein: CASSLSPGNEGYTF. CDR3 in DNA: TGTGCCAGCAGCTTAAGTCCGGGGAACGAGGGCTACACCTTC.

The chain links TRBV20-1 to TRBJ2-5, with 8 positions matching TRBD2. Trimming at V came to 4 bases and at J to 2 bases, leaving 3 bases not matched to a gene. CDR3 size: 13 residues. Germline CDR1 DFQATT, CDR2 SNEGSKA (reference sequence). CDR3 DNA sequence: TGCAGTGCTATCCGGGGGGGGCAAGAGACCCAGTACTTC. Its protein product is CSAIRGGQETQYF.

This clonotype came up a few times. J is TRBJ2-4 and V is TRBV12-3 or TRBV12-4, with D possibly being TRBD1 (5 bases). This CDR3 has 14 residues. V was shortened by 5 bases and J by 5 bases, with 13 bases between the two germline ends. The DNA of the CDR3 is TGTGCCAGCAGTACCCCCTTGGGGCAAAACATTCAGTACTTC. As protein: CASSTPLGQNIQYF.

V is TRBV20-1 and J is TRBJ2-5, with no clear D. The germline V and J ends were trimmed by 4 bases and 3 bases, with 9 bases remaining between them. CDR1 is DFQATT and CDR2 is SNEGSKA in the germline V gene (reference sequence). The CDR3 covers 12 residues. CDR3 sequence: CSANRGEETQYF. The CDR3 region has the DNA TGCAGTGCTAATAGAGGAGAAGAGACCCAGTACTTC.

CDR3 protein: CASSPPRLADQETQYF. DNA for the CDR3: TGTGCCAGCAGCCCCCCCCGGTTGGCAGACCAAGAGACCCAGTACTTC. The chain uses TRBV9 and TRBJ2-5; D is uncertain. Germline V gives CDR1 SGDLS, CDR2 YYNGEE. This CDR3 has 16 amino acids. V was cut by 4 bases and J by 0 bases, with 16 bases left in between. The entire variable domain, with the rest obtained from reference TRBV9 and TRBJ2-5, is as follows: DSGVTQTPKHLITATGQRVTLRCSPRSGDLSVYWYQQSLDQGLQFLIQYYNGEERAKGNILERFSAQQFPDLHSELNLSSLELGDSALYFCASSPPRLADQETQYFGPGTRLLVL.